This entry concerns a single TCR beta chain. The method was immunoSEQ multiplex PCR; TCRdb's version includes in-frame clones alone and lacks a portion of them. In the table there are some 42,000 clones, approximately 91% of which are singletons. This sample was taken from a study of blood T cell repertoires in COVID-19. The sequenced sample consisted of peripheral blood. This clonotype originated in a human donor in a cohort sampled during active COVID-19.

As DNA, the CDR3 is TGTGCCAGCAGCGTAGGAGCGGGTCTTAACACTGAAGCTTTCTTT. Translating gives CASSVGAGLNTEAFF. The V call is TRBV9, the J call TRBJ1-1, with no clear D. Germline V lookup: CDR1 SGDLS, CDR2 YYNGEE. Trimming removed 0 bases from V and 2 bases from J, with 11 bases in between. The CDR3 is 15 residues long.